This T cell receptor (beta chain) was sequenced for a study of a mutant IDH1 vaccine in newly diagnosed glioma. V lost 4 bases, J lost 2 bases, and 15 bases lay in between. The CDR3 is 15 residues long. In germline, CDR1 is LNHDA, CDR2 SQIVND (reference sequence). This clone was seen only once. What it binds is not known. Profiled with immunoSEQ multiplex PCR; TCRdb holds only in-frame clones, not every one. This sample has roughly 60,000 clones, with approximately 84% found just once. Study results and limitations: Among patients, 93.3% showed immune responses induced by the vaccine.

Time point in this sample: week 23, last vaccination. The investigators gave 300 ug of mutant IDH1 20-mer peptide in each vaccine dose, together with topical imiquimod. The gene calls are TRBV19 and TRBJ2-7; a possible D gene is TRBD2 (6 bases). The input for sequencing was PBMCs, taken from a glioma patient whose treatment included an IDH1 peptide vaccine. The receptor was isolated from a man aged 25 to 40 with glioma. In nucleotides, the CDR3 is TGTGCCAGTAGTACTCGGGACTTTGGTCCCTACGAGCAGTACTTC. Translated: CASSTRDFGPYEQYF.